Presented here are 21 T cell receptor beta chains from one specimen sequenced in a study of spatial heterogeneity in lung cancer. Time point: sample taken at primary tumor resection. Unsorted tumor, nontumor lung tissue or cryopreserved PBMC supplied the whole RNA. TCRdb used MiXCR to reprocess the 5' RACE reads, holding one entry per CDR3 protein. The repertoire holds some 45,000 distinct CDR3 sequences, with approximately 10% as singletons. The specimen comprised PBMCs, sampled at surgery. The receptor set was obtained from a female donor with early-stage non-small cell lung cancer.

The chain is built from TRBV27 and TRBJ2-7; the match to TRBD1 covers 7 bases. There are 16 residues in the CDR3. V gave up 6 bases and J gave up 0 bases; unmatched junction bases: 11. Germline CDR1 is MNHEY and CDR2 is SMNVEV (reference sequence). This chain's CDR3 is CASRWTGPNISYEQYF. CDR3 coding DNA: TGTGCCAGCAGATGGACAGGTCCAAATATCTCCTACGAGCAGTACTTC.

The chain joins TRBV28 to TRBJ1-5, with D possibly being TRBD1 (6 bases). The CDR3 spans 15 residues. CDR1 is MDHEN, CDR2 SYDVKM, per germline. V lost 3 bases and J lost 4, with 13 bases in between. The CDR3 DNA sequence: TGTGCCAGCAGTTTGGGCCAGGGGTGGAATCAGCCCCAGCATTTT. As protein: CASSLGQGWNQPQHF.

This clonotype came up many times. V is TRBV3-1 and J is TRBJ2-5; D is uncertain. V lost 3 bases and J lost 0, with 2 bases in between. CDR1 and CDR2 from the germline V gene are LGHDT and YNNKEL (reference sequence). This CDR3 has 12 residues. CDR3 region: CASSQNQETQYF. The CDR3 DNA reads TGTGCCAGCAGCCAGAACCAAGAGACCCAGTACTTC.

The V gene is TRBV29-1, the J gene TRBJ1-3; possible D gene TRBD1, 5 bases. The germline CDR1 and CDR2 sequences are SQVTM and ANQGSEA. V gave up 4 bases and J gave up 4 bases, with 14 bases separating them. The CDR3 spans 14 residues. Here the CDR3 reads CSVGSRGSGNTIYF. As DNA, the CDR3 is TGCAGCGTTGGTAGTAGGGGTAGCGGAAACACCATATATTTT.

This clonotype was seen a handful of times. This sequence joins TRBV7-9 and TRBJ1-5; 11 nucleotides align to TRBD1. From germline, CDR1 is SEHNR and CDR2 FQNEAQ (reference sequence). This CDR3 has 16 amino acids. V lost 5 bases, J lost 2 bases, and 5 bases stayed unmatched. The CDR3 protein is CASSRLGQGGNQPQHF. In DNA, the CDR3 is TGTGCCAGCAGCCGGCTGGGACAGGGGGGCAATCAGCCCCAGCATTTT.

This clonotype was found many times. The rearrangement joins TRBV7-3 to TRBJ2-2; D remains ambiguous. The V and J ends lost 5 bases and 1 base respectively, with 8 bases between them. Germline V gene sequence: CDR1 SGHTA, CDR2 FQGTGA. The CDR3 loop spans 14 amino acids. The DNA for the CDR3 is TGTGCCAGCAGCCCCTCAGGGAACACCGGGGAGCTGTTTTTT. Translating it yields CASSPSGNTGELFF.

The chain carries TRBV5-1 and TRBJ1-1; no definite D call. In germline, CDR1 is SGHRS, CDR2 YFSETQ. V lost 0 bases and J 3 bases, leaving 15 bases between the germline ends. The CDR3 has 16 residues. CDR3 sequence reads: CASSLEPGGGDTEAFF. The CDR3 DNA is TGCGCCAGCAGCTTGGAGCCAGGTGGTGGGGACACTGAAGCTTTCTTT.

CDR3 amino acids: CASKLGEGGNIEQYF. The CDR3 coding sequence is TGTGCCAGCAAATTAGGGGAAGGCGGTAACATCGAGCAGTACTTC. V is TRBV2 and J is TRBJ2-7, with D maybe TRBD1 (5 bases). The germline V gene encodes CDR1 SNHLY and CDR2 FYNNEI. V lost 7 bases to trimming and J lost 6 bases, with 22 bases between them. This CDR3 is 15 amino acids long.

This clonotype was seen many times. One junction end does not reproduce the germline sequence, and a read error may be involved. The CDR3 DNA sequence: TGTGCTAGCAGCCGGACAGGGGGCGACACAGATACGCAGTATTTT. Encoded protein: CASSRTGGDTDTQYF. The rearrangement links TRBV7-7 to TRBJ2-3; 11 nucleotides match TRBD1. The CDR3 loop spans 15 amino acids. The V gene's germline CDR1 is SSHAT and CDR2 FNYEAQ (reference sequence).

The rearrangement links TRBV9 to TRBJ2-3; 10 bases match TRBD2. Trimming cost V 4 bases and J 5 bases; bases outside gene matches: 10. This CDR3 contains 16 residues. Germline lookup yields CDR1 SGDLS and CDR2 YYNGEE. The DNA for the CDR3 is TGTGCCAGCAGCCCCCCTCTAGCGGGGGCGAGAGATACGCAGTATTTT. Translated, it gives CASSPPLAGARDTQYF.

V usage is TRBV5-1 and J usage is TRBJ2-7; possibly TRBD2 for D (6 bases). Germline values: CDR1 SGHRS, CDR2 YFSETQ. The V and J ends lost 4 bases and 2 bases respectively, with 13 bases between them. CDR3 length equals 14 residues. In DNA, the CDR3 is TGCGCCAGCAGCGTTCCAGGGAGGACCTACGAGCAGTACTTC. Amino acids: CASSVPGRTYEQYF.

The chain links TRBV19 to TRBJ1-6; a possible D gene is TRBD1 (6 bases). The V and J ends lost 5 bases and 7 bases respectively, with 18 bases between them. This CDR3 contains 16 residues. Germline V CDR1 and CDR2: LNHDA, SQIVND (reference sequence). CDR3 sequence reads: CASSYQGTGTNSPLHF. CDR3 nucleotides: TGTGCCAGTAGTTATCAGGGCACAGGGACCAATTCACCCCTCCACTTT.

This clonotype turned up a few times. CDR3 residues: CSARVGLGQETQYF. DNA for the CDR3: TGCAGTGCTAGAGTAGGTCTAGGGCAAGAGACCCAGTACTTC. V is TRBV20-1 and J is TRBJ2-5; D gene unclear. CDR3 length equals 14 residues. V was shortened by 1 base and J by 2 bases, with 11 bases between the two germline ends. CDR1 is DFQATT and CDR2 is SNEGSKA in the germline V gene (reference sequence).

This clonotype was seen more than once but under ten times. The chain joins TRBV5-1 to TRBJ2-5; TRBD1 is a possible D gene (5 bases). V shed 0 bases and J shed 2 bases, with 8 bases lying between them. Germline V gives CDR1 SGHRS, CDR2 YFSETQ. This CDR3 is 14 amino acids long. This CDR3 is CASSLGGRQETQYF. In DNA, the CDR3 is TGCGCCAGCAGCTTGGGGGGCAGGCAAGAGACCCAGTACTTC.

The chain links TRBV20-1 to TRBJ1-2; a weak D match, TRBD1 (6 bases). Between the trimmed V and J ends, which lost 3 bases and 6 bases, there was a span of 17 bases. There are 14 residues in the CDR3. CDR1 and CDR2 from the germline V gene are DFQATT and SNEGSKA (reference sequence). The CDR3 DNA sequence: TGCAGTGCTAGCGTGGCAGGGGATATCCATGGCTACACCTTC. This codes for CSASVAGDIHGYTF.

This clonotype was counted at least ten times. V usage is TRBV12-3 or TRBV12-4 and J usage is TRBJ2-7; D remains unclear. V was trimmed by 7 bases and J by 3 bases, leaving 13 bases between them. The length of the CDR3 is 13 residues. The CDR3 sequence: CASKVLGDYEQYF. In nucleotides, the CDR3 is TGTGCCAGCAAGGTCCTAGGAGACTACGAGCAGTACTTC.

The chain carries TRBV30 and TRBJ2-3; the match to TRBD2 covers 11 bases. The CDR3 runs 17 residues. Germline V CDR1 and CDR2: GTSNPN, SVGIG (reference sequence). V shed 2 bases and J 6 bases; nucleotides not matched to a gene: 13. CDR3 in DNA: TGTGCCTGGAGTTCGCTAGCGGGGGGTCCTCCAAGTGATACGCAGTATTTT. Residues: CAWSSLAGGPPSDTQYF. Looking up the rest from reference TRBV30 and TRBJ2-3 gives the full variable domain: SQTIHQWPATLVQPVGSPLSLECTVEGTSNPNLYWYRQAAGRGLQLLFYSVGIGQISSEVPQNLSASRPQDRQFILSSKKLLLSDSGFYLCAWSSLAGGPPSDTQYFGPGTRLTVL.

This clonotype was seen ten or more times. V and J are TRBV7-8 and TRBJ2-2; 8 bases match TRBD2. There are 15 residues in the CDR3. Germline trimming cut 2 bases from V and 5 bases from J; bases unmatched to any gene: 4. The germline V gene has CDR1 SGHVS and CDR2 FQNEAQ. The CDR3 sequence: CASSLSGGRTGELFF. For the CDR3, the DNA is TGTGCCAGCAGCTTATCGGGGGGGCGGACCGGGGAGCTGTTTTTT.

V is TRBV19 and J is TRBJ2-5; no firm D call. From germline, CDR1 is LNHDA and CDR2 SQIVND (reference sequence). V was pared by 5 bases and J by 2 bases, with 3 bases between. This CDR3 has 11 amino acids. Written as DNA, the CDR3 is TGTGCCAGTAGTGTTCAAGAGACCCAGTACTTC. Amino acids: CASSVQETQYF.

This clonotype has more than one count but fewer than ten. The CDR3 nucleotides are TGTGCCAGCAGTTCACGTCCCGGGACTAGTTTCTCAGAGACCCAGTACTTC. It encodes CASSSRPGTSFSETQYF. The V gene is TRBV12-3 or TRBV12-4, the J gene TRBJ2-5, with TRBD2 identical over 8 bases. J gave up 4 bases and V 4 bases, and 14 bases lay outside the gene matches. This CDR3 spans 17 amino acids.

This clonotype has more than one count but fewer than ten. V gene TRBV7-9 combines with J gene TRBJ1-1; 9 nucleotides line up with TRBD1. Germline V CDR1 and CDR2: SEHNR, FQNEAQ (reference sequence). V dropped 5 bases and J dropped 3; count of bases not matched to a gene: 7. There are 15 residues in the CDR3. The CDR3 region has the DNA TGTGCCAGCAGCCCTCCCCGGGACAGGGACACTGAAGCTTTCTTT. Protein product: CASSPPRDRDTEAFF.